The 3 T cell receptor beta chains below come from one sample, sequenced in a study of tissue T cells after allogeneic stem cell transplantation. Assay: immunoSEQ multiplex PCR; the TCRdb copy retains only in-frame clones and omits some. The sample has more than 650 clones; approximately 39% are singletons. Sequencing was performed on ileal tissue, taken at autopsy. Every receptor here comes from a female patient aged 40 to 69 with steroid-refractory graft-versus-host disease after an allogeneic stem cell transplant. Some T cells may have originated in the graft donor.

This clone was seen only once. This chain's CDR3 is CASRVHYEQYF. CDR3 coding DNA: TGTGCCAGCAGGGTGCACTACGAGCAGTACTTC. The chain joins TRBV25-1 to TRBJ2-7; D remains ambiguous. The V gene's germline CDR1 is MGHDK and CDR2 SYGVNS. The CDR3 is made up of 11 amino acids. Between the trimmed V and J ends, which lost 6 bases and 3 bases, there was a span of 6 bases.

Within the sample, this clone is large. The genes are TRBV4-1 and TRBJ2-7; 7 bases align to TRBD2. The V gene end was trimmed by 3 bases and the J gene end by 4 bases; junction bases not matched to a gene: 6. Germline loops: CDR1 MGHRA, CDR2 YSYEKL. This CDR3 is built from 14 residues. The CDR3 DNA reads as TGCGCCAGCAGCCATCGACTAGCTTCTTACGAGCAGTACTTC. Encoded protein: CASSHRLASYEQYF.

The V and J genes are TRBV2 and TRBJ1-1; D gene unclear. CDR3 length: 11 amino acids. Germline CDR1 is SNHLY and CDR2 is FYNNEI. The V and J ends lost 4 bases and 7 bases respectively, with 7 bases between them. The CDR3 spells CASSVSGEAFF. CDR3 DNA sequence: TGTGCCAGCAGTGTTTCCGGTGAAGCTTTCTTT.